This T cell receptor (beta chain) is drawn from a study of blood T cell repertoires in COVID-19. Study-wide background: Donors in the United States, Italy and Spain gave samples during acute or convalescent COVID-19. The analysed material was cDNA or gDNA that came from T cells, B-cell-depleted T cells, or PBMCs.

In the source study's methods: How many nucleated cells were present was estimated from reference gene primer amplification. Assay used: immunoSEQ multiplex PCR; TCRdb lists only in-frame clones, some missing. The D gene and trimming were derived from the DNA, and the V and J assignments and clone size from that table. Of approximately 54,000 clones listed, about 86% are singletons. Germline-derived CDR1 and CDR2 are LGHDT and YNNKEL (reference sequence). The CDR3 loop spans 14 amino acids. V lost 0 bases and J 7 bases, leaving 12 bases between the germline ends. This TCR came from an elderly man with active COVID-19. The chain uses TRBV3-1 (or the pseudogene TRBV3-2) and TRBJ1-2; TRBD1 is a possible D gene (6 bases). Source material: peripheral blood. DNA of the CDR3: TGTGCCAGCAGCCAAGACTCGGGGGGCCGTGGCTACACCTTC. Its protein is CASSQDSGGRGYTF.